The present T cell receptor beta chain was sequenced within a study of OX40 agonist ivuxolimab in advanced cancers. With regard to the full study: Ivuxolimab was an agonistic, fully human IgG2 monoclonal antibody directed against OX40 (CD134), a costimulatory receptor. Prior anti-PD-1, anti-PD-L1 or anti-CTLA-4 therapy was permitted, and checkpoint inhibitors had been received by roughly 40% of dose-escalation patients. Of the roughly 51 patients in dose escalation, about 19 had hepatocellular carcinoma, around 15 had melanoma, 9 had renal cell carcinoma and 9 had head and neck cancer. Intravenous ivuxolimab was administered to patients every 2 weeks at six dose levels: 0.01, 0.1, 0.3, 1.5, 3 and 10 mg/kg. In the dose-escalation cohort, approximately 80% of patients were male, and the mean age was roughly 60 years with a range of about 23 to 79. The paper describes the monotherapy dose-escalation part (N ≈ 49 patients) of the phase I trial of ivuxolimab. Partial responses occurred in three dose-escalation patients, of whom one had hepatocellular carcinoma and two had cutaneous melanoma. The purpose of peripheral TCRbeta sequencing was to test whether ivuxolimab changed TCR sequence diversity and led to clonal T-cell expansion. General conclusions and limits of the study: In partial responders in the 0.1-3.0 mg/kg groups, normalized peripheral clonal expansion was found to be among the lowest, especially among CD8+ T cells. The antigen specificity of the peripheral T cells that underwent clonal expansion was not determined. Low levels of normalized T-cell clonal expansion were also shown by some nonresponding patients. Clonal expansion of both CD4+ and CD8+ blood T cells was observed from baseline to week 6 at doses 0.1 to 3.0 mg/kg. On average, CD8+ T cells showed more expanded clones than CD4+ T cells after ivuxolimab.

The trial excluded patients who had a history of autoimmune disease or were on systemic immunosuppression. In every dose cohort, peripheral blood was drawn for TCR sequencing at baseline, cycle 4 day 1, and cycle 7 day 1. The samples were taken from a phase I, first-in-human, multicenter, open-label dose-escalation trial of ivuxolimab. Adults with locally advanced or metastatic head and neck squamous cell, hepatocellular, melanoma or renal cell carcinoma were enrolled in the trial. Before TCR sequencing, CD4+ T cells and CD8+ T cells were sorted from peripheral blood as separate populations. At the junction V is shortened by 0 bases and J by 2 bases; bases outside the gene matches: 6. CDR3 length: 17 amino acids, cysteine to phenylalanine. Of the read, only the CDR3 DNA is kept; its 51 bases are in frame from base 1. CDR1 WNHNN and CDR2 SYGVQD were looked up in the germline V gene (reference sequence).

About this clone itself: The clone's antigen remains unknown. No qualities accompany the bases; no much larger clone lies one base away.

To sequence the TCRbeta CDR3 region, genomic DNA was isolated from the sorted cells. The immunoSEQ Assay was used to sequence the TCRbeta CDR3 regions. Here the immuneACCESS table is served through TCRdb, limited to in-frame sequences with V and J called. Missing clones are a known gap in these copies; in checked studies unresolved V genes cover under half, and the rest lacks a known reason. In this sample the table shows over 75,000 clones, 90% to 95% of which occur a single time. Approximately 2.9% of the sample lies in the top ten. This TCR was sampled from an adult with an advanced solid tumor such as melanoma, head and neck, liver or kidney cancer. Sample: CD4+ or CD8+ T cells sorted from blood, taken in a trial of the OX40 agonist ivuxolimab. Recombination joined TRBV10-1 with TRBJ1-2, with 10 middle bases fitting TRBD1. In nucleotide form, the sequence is TGCGCCAGCAGTGAGTCAAGGGACAGGGGACCCAACTATGGCTACACCTTC. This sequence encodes CASSESRDRGPNYGYTF.